A selection of T cell receptor beta chains follows, all from one sample in a study of blood T cell repertoires in COVID-19. Some clones are missing from TCRdb's copy, which holds only in-frame ones; the method was immunoSEQ multiplex PCR. This sample has around 300,000 clones, with approximately 90% found just once. Source material: peripheral blood. These receptors were collected from a woman in her fifties or sixties with COVID-19, enrolled during active disease. Both conserved end residues are part of each CDR3. Fields, in order: D gene, V gene, J gene, CDR3 length, clone size, CDR3 DNA, CDR3 protein. The D gene is left open where the match is weak. Rows give clone size only sometimes, using once, few, many, or a class for an expanded clone.

>NA|TRBV19|TRBJ1-4|17|NA
TGTGCCAGTAACCCACGAGGACACGCCGAGGTTTCTGAAAAACTGTTTTTT
CASNPRGHAEVSEKLFF
>NA|TRBV13|TRBJ2-7|16|NA
TGTGCCAGCAGCTTTCTGCCGACGGACATCGCCTACGAGCAGTACTTC
CASSFLPTDIAYEQYF
>NA|TRBV7-3|TRBJ1-2|13|NA
TGTGCCAGCAGCTTTGGCCCAGGGTCCGGCTACACCTTC
CASSFGPGSGYTF
>TRBD2|TRBV9|TRBJ2-1|15|NA
TGTGCCAGCAGCGTCCCGACTAGCGAGAGGGATGAGCAGTTCTTC
CASSVPTSERDEQFF
>NA|TRBV7-9|TRBJ1-1|16|NA
TGTGCCAGCAGCTTAGCGTTTGGGCTTAGGAACACTGAAGCTTTCTTT
CASSLAFGLRNTEAFF
>TRBD1|TRBV11-2|TRBJ1-5|15|few
TGTGCCAGCAGCCTGACCGGGACAGGGTATCAGCCCCAGCATTTT
CASSLTGTGYQPQHF
>TRBD1|TRBV7-3|TRBJ2-5|15|NA
TGTGCCAGCAGCATACACAGGGGTGGCCAAGAGACCCAGTACTTC
CASSIHRGGQETQYF
>TRBD2|TRBV4-2|TRBJ2-2|16|NA
TGTGCCAGCAGCCAAATCAGCGGGAGTGGTTCCGGGGAGCTGTTTTTT
CASSQISGSGSGELFF
>NA|TRBV5-4|TRBJ2-7|15|NA
TGTGCCAGCAGCTTCGGGTTGCTGGGAAGGGGTGAGCAGTACTTC
CASSFGLLGRGEQYF
>NA|TRBV5-1|TRBJ1-2|16|NA
TGCGCCAGCAGCTTGGCCCTCGGGGGTACAGAGTATGGCTACACCTTC
CASSLALGGTEYGYTF
>TRBD1|TRBV5-4|TRBJ1-4|16|once
TGTGCCAGCAGCTTGGGCTCGGACAGGGGGTCTGAAAAACTGTTTTTT
CASSLGSDRGSEKLFF
>TRBD2|TRBV18|TRBJ2-5|16|NA
TGTGCCAGCTCTAAGGCCCCAGCGGGAGCCCAAGAGACCCAGTACTTC
CASSKAPAGAQETQYF
>NA|TRBV19|TRBJ1-4|14|NA
TGTGCCAGTTCTACGGGACAAACTAATGAAAAACTGTTTTTT
CASSTGQTNEKLFF
>TRBD1|TRBV19|TRBJ2-5|16|NA
TGTGCCAGTAGTATGAGAGGACAGGGAAGACAAGAGACCCAGTACTTC
CASSMRGQGRQETQYF
>NA|TRBV4-3|TRBJ2-7|15|NA
TGCGCCAGCAGCCAAGATTTCAGCGGAGCCTACGAGCAGTACTTC
CASSQDFSGAYEQYF
>NA|TRBV19|TRBJ2-4|18|once
TGTGCCAGTAGTATAGAGTCCGGGCAGGGCGGTACCAAAAACATTCAGTACTTC
CASSIESGQGGTKNIQYF
>NA|TRBV19|TRBJ2-1|12|NA
TGTGCCACCCAAGCGGACTACAATGAGCAGTTCTTC
CATQADYNEQFF
>TRBD1|TRBV27|TRBJ2-7|14|NA
TGTGCCAGCAGTAGGACAGGGGGCTCCTACGAGCAGTACTTC
CASSRTGGSYEQYF
>TRBD2|TRBV11-2|TRBJ2-1|18|NA
TGTGCCAGCAGCCGGACGGGACTAGCGGGAGCTTGGGCGGGAGAGCAGTTCTTC
CASSRTGLAGAWAGEQFF
>TRBD2|TRBV24-1|TRBJ2-1|15|NA
TGTGCCACCAGTGACAGCGGGAGAGGATACAATGAGCAGTTCTTC
CATSDSGRGYNEQFF
>TRBD1|TRBV5-1|TRBJ1-1|15|NA
TGCGCCAGCAGCGCGACCGGGACAGCGAACACTGAAGCTTTCTTT
CASSATGTANTEAFF
>TRBD1|TRBV3-1/TRBV3-2|TRBJ1-3|18|NA
TGTGCCAGCAGCCAATTTCAAGACAGGGGTGGAGGAGGAAACACCATATATTTT
CASSQFQDRGGGGNTIYF
>TRBD2|TRBV14|TRBJ2-1|19|NA
TGTGCCAGCAGCCTCACACCGGGACTAGCGGTAAGCTCCTACAATGAGCAGTTCTTC
CASSLTPGLAVSSYNEQFF
>TRBD2|TRBV7-3|TRBJ2-3|14|NA
TGTGCCAGCAGCTTTAGCGGGAGAGACGATACGCAGTATTTT
CASSFSGRDDTQYF
>NA|TRBV23-1|TRBJ2-7|14|NA
TGCGCCAGCAGTCAATCGCACAGCTCCTACGAGCAGTACTTC
CASSQSHSSYEQYF
>NA|TRBV11-3|TRBJ2-7|12|NA
TGTGCCAGCAGCCTCAGGGGATACGAGCAGTACTTC
CASSLRGYEQYF
>NA|TRBV28|TRBJ1-2|14|NA
TGTGCCAGCAGTTTGGGGCAGCTAAACTATGGCTACACCTTC
CASSLGQLNYGYTF
>NA|TRBV9|TRBJ1-4|14|NA
TGTGCCAGCAGCGTAGGACAGCCTAATGAAAAACTGTTTTTT
CASSVGQPNEKLFF
>TRBD1|TRBV27|TRBJ1-2|16|NA
TGTGCCAGCAGTCCTGGACAGGGGGCGCTCCCCTATGGCTACACCTTC
CASSPGQGALPYGYTF
>TRBD2|TRBV10-3|TRBJ2-3|14|once
TGTGCCATCAGACCAGCGGGAGGCACAGATACGCAGTATTTT
CAIRPAGGTDTQYF